What follows are 10 T cell receptor beta chains derived from one specimen sequenced in a study of T cell repertoires in cytomegalovirus infection. No cognate antigen is known for these TCRs. MiXCR was run by TCRdb on the reads, yielding one entry per CDR3 protein. Found here are fewer than 1,000,000 distinct CDR3 sequences, approximately 31% of them singletons; the top ten hold around an eighth. This specimen consisted of cultured CD8+ T cells from PBMCs, obtained from culture after CMV antigen stimulation. The receptors here all came from a human donor in good health (CMV status not recorded). Some clones in this sample may be carry-over from other donors' samples.

The chain recombines TRBV7-9 with TRBJ1-2; D call uncertain. This CDR3 has 13 residues. V was cut by 1 base and J by 7 bases, with 10 bases left in between. Germline CDR1 reads SEHNR; CDR2 reads FQNEAQ (reference sequence). CDR3: CASSLDRPRGYTF. The DNA for the CDR3 is TGTGCCAGCAGCTTAGACCGGCCCCGTGGCTACACCTTC. The variable domain in full, with the rest retrieved from reference TRBV7-9 and TRBJ1-2, is DTGVSQNPRHKITKRGQNVTFRCDPISEHNRLYWYRQTLGQGPEFLTYFQNEAQLEKSRLLSDRFSAERPKGSFSTLEIQRTEQGDSAMYLCASSLDRPRGYTFGSGTRLTVV.

The genes are TRBV7-9 and TRBJ1-2, with TRBD1 matching 7 bases. With 3 bases clipped from V and 0 bases from J, the junction kept 7 bases outside the gene matches. The CDR3 has 16 amino acids. Germline values: CDR1 SEHNR, CDR2 FQNEAQ (reference sequence). CDR3 sequence (DNA): TGTGCCAGCAGCTTTGAACCGGGACAGCCTAACTATGGCTACACCTTC. The encoded protein is CASSFEPGQPNYGYTF.

The V call is TRBV28, the J call TRBJ1-2, with D tentatively TRBD1 (5 bases). Germline-derived CDR1 and CDR2 are MDHEN and SYDVKM. The CDR3 sequence is 12 residues long. Trimming took 3 bases from V and 6 from J, leaving 8 bases between them. The DNA for the CDR3 is TGTGCCAGCAGTTTTACAGGCAATGGCTACACCTTC. It yields the protein CASSFTGNGYTF.

The chain couples TRBV7-9 to TRBJ2-7; 7 positions match TRBD2. V was clipped by 3 bases and J by 0 bases; unmatched bases: 5. The CDR3 has 15 amino acids. Germline values: CDR1 SEHNR, CDR2 FQNEAQ (reference sequence). CDR3 nucleotides: TGTGCCAGCAGCTTGAGCGGGGCTAGCTCCTACGAGCAGTACTTC. This translates into CASSLSGASSYEQYF.

J is TRBJ2-4 and V is TRBV6-2 or TRBV6-3, with D possibly TRBD2 on 6 matching bases. CDR3 length: 19 amino acids. Germline loops: CDR1 MNHEY, CDR2 SVGEGT. Trimming pared 4 bases from V and 1 base from J, leaving 23 bases between. The CDR3 nucleotides are TGTGCCAGCAGTTTATACCACTCCGGGAGTCAAACGGCCAAAAACATTCAGTACTTC. This sequence encodes CASSLYHSGSQTAKNIQYF.

The chain combines TRBV5-1 with TRBJ1-1; D is unclear. This CDR3 has 14 residues. Trimming removed 5 bases from V and 4 bases from J, with 15 bases in between. Looked up from germline, CDR1 is SGHRS and CDR2 is YFSETQ. The CDR3 loop reads CASRVRIFGTEAFF. In DNA, the CDR3 is TGCGCCAGCAGGGTTCGGATTTTCGGCACTGAAGCTTTCTTT. Drawing the rest from reference TRBV5-1 and TRBJ1-1, the complete variable domain is KAGVTQTPRYLIKTRGQQVTLSCSPISGHRSVSWYQQTPGQGLQFLFEYFSETQRNKGNFPGRFSGRQFSNSRSEMNVSTLELGDSALYLCASRVRIFGTEAFFGQGTRLTVV.

This clonotype was counted between two and nine times. J is TRBJ1-3 and V is TRBV12-3 or TRBV12-4, with D unclear. Trimming cost V 3 bases and J 0 bases, with 15 bases left between them. The CDR3 sequence is 17 residues long. CDR3 loop: CASSFRETLSSGNTIYF. In nucleotides, the CDR3 is TGTGCCAGCAGTTTTCGTGAGACGTTAAGCTCTGGAAACACCATATATTTT.

In its sample, this clonotype was seen many times. The chain links TRBV7-9 to TRBJ1-5, with 8 positions matching TRBD1. V shed 2 bases and J 3 bases; nucleotides not matched to a gene: 9. CDR1 is SEHNR, CDR2 FQNEAQ, per germline (reference sequence). This CDR3 contains 17 residues. The CDR3 bases are TGTGCCAGCAGCTTAAGAGAGACAGGGGATGACAATCAGCCCCAGCATTTT. The encoded protein is CASSLRETGDDNQPQHF. Together with reference TRBV7-9 and TRBJ1-5, the CDR3 gives the full variable domain: DTGVSQNPRHKITKRGQNVTFRCDPISEHNRLYWYRQTLGQGPEFLTYFQNEAQLEKSRLLSDRFSAERPKGSFSTLEIQRTEQGDSAMYLCASSLRETGDDNQPQHFGDGTRLSIL.

This clonotype was picked up a small number of times. J is TRBJ1-1 and V is TRBV2; no clear D. The ends were cut back, 2 bases at V and 1 base at J, with 14 bases in the middle. Germline V lookup: CDR1 SNHLY, CDR2 FYNNEI. CDR3 size: 16 residues. The CDR3 is CASSESLLGWNTEAFF. In nucleotides, the CDR3 is TGTGCCAGCAGTGAATCCCTCCTGGGGTGGAACACTGAAGCTTTCTTT.

J is TRBJ1-2 and V is TRBV7-9; D not resolved. In germline, CDR1 is SEHNR, CDR2 FQNEAQ (reference sequence). The CDR3 spans 17 residues. Trimming cost V 7 bases and J 5 bases, with 26 bases left between them. CDR3 in amino acids: CASTPAGVPVKTYGYTF. DNA for the CDR3: TGTGCCAGCACTCCCGCCGGGGTACCCGTTAAGACTTATGGCTACACCTTC.